Listed below are T cell receptor beta chains from one sample, sequenced in a study of blood T cell repertoires in COVID-19. The method was immunoSEQ multiplex PCR; TCRdb's version includes in-frame clones alone and lacks a portion of them. This table has around 170,000 clones, 90% appearing once. Sequenced material: peripheral blood. These receptor sequences come from a man between 45 and 60 years old with acute or convalescent COVID-19. Both conserved end residues are part of each CDR3. A D gene is named only where the DNA matches it firmly. A row's size may be missing; if present it is once, few, many or a size class.

clone_size: -
j_call: TRBJ1-5
v_call: TRBV7-8
d_call: TRBD1
cdr3_nt: TGTGCCAGCAGCTTGGATAGGACAGGACGCAATCAGCCCCAGCATTTT
cdr3_aa: CASSLDRTGRNQPQHF

clone_size: -
j_call: TRBJ1-5
v_call: TRBV12-5
d_call: -
cdr3_nt: TGTGCTAGTGGTTTGACGCCTAACAGGTATTTCGTTCAGCCCCAGCATTTT
cdr3_aa: CASGLTPNRYFVQPQHF

clone_size: -
j_call: TRBJ1-4
v_call: TRBV23-1
d_call: TRBD1
cdr3_nt: TGCGCCAGCAGTCCGGCAGGGGGCGCGGGCCCGGGAGGTAGTGGGGAAAAACTGTTTTTT
cdr3_aa: CASSPAGGAGPGGSGEKLFF

clone_size: -
j_call: TRBJ1-2
v_call: TRBV28
d_call: TRBD1
cdr3_nt: TGTGCCAGCAGTGGACAGGGCGAGAATGGCTACACCTTC
cdr3_aa: CASSGQGENGYTF

clone_size: -
j_call: TRBJ2-1
v_call: TRBV6-4
d_call: -
cdr3_nt: TGTGCCAGCAGTGACTCGGGTAGGTCGGCGGATGAGCAGTTCTTC
cdr3_aa: CASSDSGRSADEQFF

clone_size: -
j_call: TRBJ1-6
v_call: TRBV27
d_call: TRBD1
cdr3_nt: TGTGCCAGCAGTTTACAGGGCCCCGGGACAGCTAAGAATTCACCCCTCCACTTT
cdr3_aa: CASSLQGPGTAKNSPLHF

clone_size: -
j_call: TRBJ2-1
v_call: TRBV7-9
d_call: TRBD2
cdr3_nt: TGTGCCAGCAGCTCAGGCGGGAGACTCAGTGAGCAGTTCTTC
cdr3_aa: CASSSGGRLSEQFF

clone_size: once
j_call: TRBJ1-6
v_call: TRBV28
d_call: -
cdr3_nt: TGTGCCAGCAGTTTATACTTCAACTCCTATAATTCACCCCTCCACTTT
cdr3_aa: CASSLYFNSYNSPLHF

clone_size: -
j_call: TRBJ2-7
v_call: TRBV29-1
d_call: TRBD2
cdr3_nt: TGCAGCGTCGCCGGACTAGCGGAGGGAGGTATGTACGAGCAGTACTTC
cdr3_aa: CSVAGLAEGGMYEQYF

clone_size: -
j_call: TRBJ2-1
v_call: TRBV28
d_call: -
cdr3_nt: TGTGCCAGCAGTTTCCAATACAATGAGCAGTTCTTC
cdr3_aa: CASSFQYNEQFF

clone_size: -
j_call: TRBJ1-3
v_call: TRBV18
d_call: -
cdr3_nt: TGTGCCAGCTCACCGGGCCAGGGCAACACCATATATTTT
cdr3_aa: CASSPGQGNTIYF

clone_size: -
j_call: TRBJ1-2
v_call: TRBV28
d_call: TRBD1
cdr3_nt: TGTGCCAGCAGTTTACTAAGAACAGGGACAGGCGGCTACACCTTC
cdr3_aa: CASSLLRTGTGGYTF

clone_size: -
j_call: TRBJ1-6
v_call: TRBV30
d_call: -
cdr3_nt: TGTGCTTCGTTCACAGGGTCAAGCTCCTATAATTCACCCCTCCACTTT
cdr3_aa: CASFTGSSSYNSPLHF

clone_size: few
j_call: TRBJ1-4
v_call: TRBV27
d_call: TRBD1
cdr3_nt: TGTGCCAGCAGTTTTCTGGACAGGGGGCGGGAAAAACTGTTTTTT
cdr3_aa: CASSFLDRGREKLFF

clone_size: once
j_call: TRBJ2-2
v_call: TRBV5-5
d_call: -
cdr3_nt: TGTGCCAGCAGCTTGGCACTATTAAACACCGGGGAGCTGTTTTTT
cdr3_aa: CASSLALLNTGELFF

clone_size: -
j_call: TRBJ2-2
v_call: TRBV28
d_call: TRBD1
cdr3_nt: TGTGCCAGCAGTTCACAGGGGAAGATGACCGGGGAGCTGTTTTTT
cdr3_aa: CASSSQGKMTGELFF

clone_size: -
j_call: TRBJ1-6
v_call: TRBV6-1
d_call: -
cdr3_nt: TGTGCCAGCAGTGACAGGGGTTCACCCCTCCACTTT
cdr3_aa: CASSDRGSPLHF

clone_size: -
j_call: TRBJ1-5
v_call: TRBV19
d_call: TRBD1
cdr3_nt: TGTGCCAGTAGCAGTGACAGGGGGCGGCAGCCCCAGCATTTT
cdr3_aa: CASSSDRGRQPQHF

clone_size: -
j_call: TRBJ1-1
v_call: TRBV9
d_call: TRBD1
cdr3_nt: TGTGCCAGCAGCGTTGCCGGGACAGGTACAACGAACACTGAAGCTTTCTTT
cdr3_aa: CASSVAGTGTTNTEAFF

clone_size: -
j_call: TRBJ1-5
v_call: TRBV28
d_call: TRBD1
cdr3_nt: TGTGCCAGCAGCCTACAGGGGGCGGGATGGGGCAATCAGCCCCAGCATTTT
cdr3_aa: CASSLQGAGWGNQPQHF

clone_size: -
j_call: TRBJ2-5
v_call: TRBV15
d_call: -
cdr3_nt: TGTGCCACCAGCAGAGGGGGAGTCTGGGAGACCCAGTACTTC
cdr3_aa: CATSRGGVWETQYF

clone_size: -
j_call: TRBJ1-5
v_call: TRBV18
d_call: TRBD1
cdr3_nt: TGTGCCAGCTCACCTCCGGGACAGGGGCAGCCCCAGCATTTT
cdr3_aa: CASSPPGQGQPQHF

clone_size: few
j_call: TRBJ2-7
v_call: TRBV7-3
d_call: TRBD2
cdr3_nt: TGTGCCAGCAGCTTAAGTCCGGCGGGGGAAGGCGAGCAGTACTTC
cdr3_aa: CASSLSPAGEGEQYF

clone_size: -
j_call: TRBJ1-5
v_call: TRBV28
d_call: -
cdr3_nt: TGTGCCAGCAGTTTAGGTGTGAGGGTAAATCAGCCCCAGCATTTT
cdr3_aa: CASSLGVRVNQPQHF

clone_size: -
j_call: TRBJ1-1
v_call: TRBV6-2/TRBV6-3
d_call: -
cdr3_nt: TGTGCCAGCAGTGGGGCCATTGAAGCTTTCTTT
cdr3_aa: CASSGAIEAFF

clone_size: few
j_call: TRBJ1-5
v_call: TRBV18
d_call: -
cdr3_nt: TGTGCCAGCTCAATAGGGGGAAATCAGCCCCAGCATTTT
cdr3_aa: CASSIGGNQPQHF

clone_size: few
j_call: TRBJ2-1
v_call: TRBV9
d_call: TRBD1
cdr3_nt: TGTGCCAGCAGTGAGACGGGACAGCTACAATATGAGCAGTTCTTC
cdr3_aa: CASSETGQLQYEQFF

clone_size: -
j_call: TRBJ1-2
v_call: TRBV5-5
d_call: -
cdr3_nt: TGTGCCAGCAGCTTGGAGGTCTCTGGGCGTTATGGCTACACCTTC
cdr3_aa: CASSLEVSGRYGYTF

clone_size: -
j_call: TRBJ2-1
v_call: TRBV2
d_call: TRBD2
cdr3_nt: TGTGCCCAGGGACTAGCAAATGAAAATGAGCAGTTCTTC
cdr3_aa: CAQGLANENEQFF

clone_size: -
j_call: TRBJ1-1
v_call: TRBV18
d_call: TRBD1
cdr3_nt: TGTGCCAGCTCCCCTAGGGACAGCATGAACACTGAAGCTTTCTTT
cdr3_aa: CASSPRDSMNTEAFF

clone_size: -
j_call: TRBJ2-7
v_call: TRBV27
d_call: TRBD2
cdr3_nt: TGTGCCAGCAGTTTTGAGAGCGGGGCCACCTACGAGCAGTACTTC
cdr3_aa: CASSFESGATYEQYF

clone_size: -
j_call: TRBJ2-5
v_call: TRBV5-1
d_call: -
cdr3_nt: TGCGCCAGCAGCTTCGGAGATACGGAGACCCAGTACTTC
cdr3_aa: CASSFGDTETQYF

clone_size: -
j_call: TRBJ1-4
v_call: TRBV4-2
d_call: -
cdr3_nt: TGTGCCAGCAGCCAAGATCAAGGGGCGGGAGAAAAACTGTTTTTT
cdr3_aa: CASSQDQGAGEKLFF

clone_size: -
j_call: TRBJ1-1
v_call: TRBV13
d_call: TRBD1
cdr3_nt: TGTGCCAGCAGCTCGGGACAGGGGTTTCGGTATCGTATGAACACTGAAGCTTTCTTT
cdr3_aa: CASSSGQGFRYRMNTEAFF

clone_size: -
j_call: TRBJ1-5
v_call: TRBV28
d_call: -
cdr3_nt: TGTGCCAGCGGTCGCACCCTAAGCAATCAGCCCCAGCATTTT
cdr3_aa: CASGRTLSNQPQHF

clone_size: -
j_call: TRBJ2-1
v_call: TRBV5-1
d_call: TRBD2
cdr3_nt: TGCGCCAGCACCGCTGGCGGGGGATACAATGAGCAGTTCTTC
cdr3_aa: CASTAGGGYNEQFF

clone_size: -
j_call: TRBJ2-5
v_call: TRBV24-1
d_call: TRBD1
cdr3_nt: TGTGCCACCAGTGACCGGGACAGGGGGAGAGAGACCCAGTACTTC
cdr3_aa: CATSDRDRGRETQYF

clone_size: -
j_call: TRBJ1-2
v_call: TRBV28
d_call: TRBD1
cdr3_nt: TGTGCCAGCAGTTTGACCCCCCTTTTTCAGGGGGCCTATGGCTACACCTTC
cdr3_aa: CASSLTPLFQGAYGYTF

clone_size: -
j_call: TRBJ2-2
v_call: TRBV10-3
d_call: -
cdr3_nt: TGTGCCATCAAGGGGGTGGCCGGGGAGCTGTTTTTT
cdr3_aa: CAIKGVAGELFF

clone_size: -
j_call: TRBJ2-2
v_call: TRBV2
d_call: TRBD1
cdr3_nt: TGTGCCAGCAGCGCCGACAGGGGTGTCAAGTCGGGGGAGCTGTTTTTT
cdr3_aa: CASSADRGVKSGELFF

clone_size: -
j_call: TRBJ1-4
v_call: TRBV19
d_call: -
cdr3_nt: TGTGCCAGTACCCGCACCGGGGAAAAACTGTTTTTT
cdr3_aa: CASTRTGEKLFF

clone_size: -
j_call: TRBJ2-7
v_call: TRBV11-2
d_call: TRBD2
cdr3_nt: TGTGCCAGCAGCGTGGGACTAGCGGGACTTTACGAGCAGTACTTC
cdr3_aa: CASSVGLAGLYEQYF

clone_size: -
j_call: TRBJ1-1
v_call: TRBV13
d_call: -
cdr3_nt: TGTGCCAGCAGCCCCCGCCTCGGGACTGAAGCTTTCTTT
cdr3_aa: CASSPRLGTEAFF

clone_size: -
j_call: TRBJ1-1
v_call: TRBV5-1
d_call: -
cdr3_nt: TGCGCCAGCAGCTCGGGAAGTGCGTTCAATGAAGCTTTCTTT
cdr3_aa: CASSSGSAFNEAFF

clone_size: -
j_call: TRBJ2-5
v_call: TRBV7-2
d_call: TRBD2
cdr3_nt: TGTGCCAGCAGCTTAAGGGCTAGCGGGGGCCAAGAGACCCAGTACTTC
cdr3_aa: CASSLRASGGQETQYF

clone_size: -
j_call: TRBJ2-7
v_call: TRBV7-7
d_call: -
cdr3_nt: TGTGCCAGCAGCTTAGCTAGAGGACAAGCCTACGAGCAGTACTTC
cdr3_aa: CASSLARGQAYEQYF

clone_size: -
j_call: TRBJ1-6
v_call: TRBV7-2
d_call: TRBD1
cdr3_nt: TGTGCCAGCAGCTGGACGACAGGGGGCAATTCACCCCTCCACTTT
cdr3_aa: CASSWTTGGNSPLHF

clone_size: -
j_call: TRBJ1-2
v_call: TRBV25-1
d_call: TRBD1
cdr3_nt: TGTGCCAGCAGTGAATATCCCATGGGGACAGGGCCGCAGGGCTACACCTTC
cdr3_aa: CASSEYPMGTGPQGYTF

clone_size: -
j_call: TRBJ1-1
v_call: TRBV12-3/TRBV12-4
d_call: TRBD1
cdr3_nt: TGTGCCAGCAGACTACAGGGGCGGACTGAAGCTTTCTTT
cdr3_aa: CASRLQGRTEAFF

clone_size: -
j_call: TRBJ1-2
v_call: TRBV6-5
d_call: -
cdr3_nt: TGTGCCAGCAGTTACTCGGGGGGGCGAGGCTACACCTTC
cdr3_aa: CASSYSGGRGYTF

clone_size: once
j_call: TRBJ2-3
v_call: TRBV6-2/TRBV6-3
d_call: -
cdr3_nt: TGTGCCAGCAGCCCCCGGGGGAAGCCACAAGATACGCAGTATTTT
cdr3_aa: CASSPRGKPQDTQYF

clone_size: -
j_call: TRBJ2-5
v_call: TRBV6-6
d_call: -
cdr3_nt: TGTGCCAGCGGTCCTCCAACGAACACAGAGACCCAGTACTTC
cdr3_aa: CASGPPTNTETQYF

clone_size: -
j_call: TRBJ1-4
v_call: TRBV27
d_call: TRBD1
cdr3_nt: TGTGCCAGCAGTTTCGCCGGACAGGGGAGACAAGAAAAACTGTTTTTT
cdr3_aa: CASSFAGQGRQEKLFF

clone_size: -
j_call: TRBJ1-2
v_call: TRBV23-1
d_call: -
cdr3_nt: TGCGCCAGCAGTCAACGGGGCCGGGGGGGGAACTATGGCTACACCTTC
cdr3_aa: CASSQRGRGGNYGYTF

clone_size: -
j_call: TRBJ1-4
v_call: TRBV29-1
d_call: -
cdr3_nt: TGCAGCGCCTCGGGAGGCGGTAGTGGGGAAAAACTGTTTTTT
cdr3_aa: CSASGGGSGEKLFF